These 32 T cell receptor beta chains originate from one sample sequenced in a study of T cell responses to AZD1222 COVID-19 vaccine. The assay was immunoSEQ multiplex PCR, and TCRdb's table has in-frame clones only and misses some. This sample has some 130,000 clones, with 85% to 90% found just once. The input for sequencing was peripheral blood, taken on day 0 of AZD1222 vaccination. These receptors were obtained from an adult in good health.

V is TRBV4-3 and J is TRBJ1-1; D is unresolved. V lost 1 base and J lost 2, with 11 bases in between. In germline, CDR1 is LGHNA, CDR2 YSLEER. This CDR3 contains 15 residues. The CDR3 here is CASSQVLRGNTEAFF. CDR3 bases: TGCGCCAGCAGCCAAGTCCTCCGGGGTAACACTGAAGCTTTCTTT.

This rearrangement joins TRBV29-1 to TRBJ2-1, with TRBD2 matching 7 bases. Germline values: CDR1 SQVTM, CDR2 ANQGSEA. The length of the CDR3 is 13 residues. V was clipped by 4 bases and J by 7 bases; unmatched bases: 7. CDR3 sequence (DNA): TGCAGCGTTGCGGGAGGATGGGGGAATGAGCAGTTCTTC. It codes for CSVAGGWGNEQFF.

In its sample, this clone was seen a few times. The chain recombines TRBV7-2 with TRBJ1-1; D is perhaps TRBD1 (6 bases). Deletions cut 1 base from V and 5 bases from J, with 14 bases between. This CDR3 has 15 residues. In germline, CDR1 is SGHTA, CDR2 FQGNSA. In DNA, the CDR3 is TGTGCCAGCAGCTTAGAGGGGGTAAGAGGTACTGAAGCTTTCTTT. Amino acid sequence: CASSLEGVRGTEAFF.

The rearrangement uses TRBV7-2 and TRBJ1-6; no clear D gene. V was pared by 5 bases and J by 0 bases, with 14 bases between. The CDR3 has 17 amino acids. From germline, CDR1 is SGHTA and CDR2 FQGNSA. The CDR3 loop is CASSLISLGSYNSPLHF. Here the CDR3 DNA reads TGTGCCAGCAGCCTGATAAGTTTGGGCTCCTATAATTCACCCCTCCACTTT.

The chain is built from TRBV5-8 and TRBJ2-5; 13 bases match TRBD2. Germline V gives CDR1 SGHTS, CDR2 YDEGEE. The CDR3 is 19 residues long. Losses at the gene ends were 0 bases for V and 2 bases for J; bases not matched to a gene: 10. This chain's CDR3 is CASSLAWTSGREVQETQYF. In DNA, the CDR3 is TGTGCCAGCAGCTTGGCGTGGACTAGCGGGAGAGAGGTGCAAGAGACCCAGTACTTC.

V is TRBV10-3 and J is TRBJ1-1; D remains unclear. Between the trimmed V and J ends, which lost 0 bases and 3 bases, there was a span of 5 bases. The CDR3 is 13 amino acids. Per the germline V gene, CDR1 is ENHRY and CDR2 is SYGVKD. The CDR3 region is CAISESGYTEAFF. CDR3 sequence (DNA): TGTGCCATCAGTGAGTCAGGATACACTGAAGCTTTCTTT.

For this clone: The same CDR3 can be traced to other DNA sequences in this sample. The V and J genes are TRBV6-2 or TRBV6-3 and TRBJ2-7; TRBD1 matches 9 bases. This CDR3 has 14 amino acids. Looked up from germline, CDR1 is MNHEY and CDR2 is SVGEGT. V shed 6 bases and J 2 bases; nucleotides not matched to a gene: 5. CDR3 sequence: CASSYGQGPYEQYF. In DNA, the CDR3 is TGTGCCAGCAGCTATGGACAGGGGCCCTACGAGCAGTACTTC.

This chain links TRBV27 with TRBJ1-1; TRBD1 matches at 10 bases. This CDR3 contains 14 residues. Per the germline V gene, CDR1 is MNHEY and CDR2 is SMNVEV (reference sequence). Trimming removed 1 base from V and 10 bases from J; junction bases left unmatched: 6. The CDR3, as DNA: TGTGCCAGCAGTTTATTAGGGACAGGGGCTGGAGCTTTCTTT. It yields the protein CASSLLGTGAGAFF.

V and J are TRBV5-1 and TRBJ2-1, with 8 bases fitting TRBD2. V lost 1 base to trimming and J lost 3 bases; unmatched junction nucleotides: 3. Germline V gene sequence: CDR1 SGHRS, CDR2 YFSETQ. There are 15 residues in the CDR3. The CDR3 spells CASSLTSGIYNEQFF. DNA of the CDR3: TGCGCCAGCAGCTTGACTAGCGGCATCTACAATGAGCAGTTCTTC. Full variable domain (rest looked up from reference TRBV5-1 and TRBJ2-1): KAGVTQTPRYLIKTRGQQVTLSCSPISGHRSVSWYQQTPGQGLQFLFEYFSETQRNKGNFPGRFSGRQFSNSRSEMNVSTLELGDSALYLCASSLTSGIYNEQFFGPGTRLTVL.

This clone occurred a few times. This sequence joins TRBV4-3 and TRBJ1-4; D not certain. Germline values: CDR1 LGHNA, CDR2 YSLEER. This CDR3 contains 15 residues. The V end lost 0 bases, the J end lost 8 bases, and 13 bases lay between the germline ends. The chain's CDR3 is CASSQDISDGEKLFF. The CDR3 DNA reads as TGCGCCAGCAGCCAAGATATTTCAGATGGGGAAAAACTGTTTTTT.

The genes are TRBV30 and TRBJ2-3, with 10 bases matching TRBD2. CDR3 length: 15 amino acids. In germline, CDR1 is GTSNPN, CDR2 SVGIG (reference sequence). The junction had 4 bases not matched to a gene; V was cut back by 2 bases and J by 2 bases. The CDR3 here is CAWSTLAGITDTQYF. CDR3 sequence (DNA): TGTGCCTGGAGTACACTAGCGGGGATCACAGATACGCAGTATTTT. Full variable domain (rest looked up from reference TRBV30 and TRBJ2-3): SQTIHQWPATLVQPVGSPLSLECTVEGTSNPNLYWYRQAAGRGLQLLFYSVGIGQISSEVPQNLSASRPQDRQFILSSKKLLLSDSGFYLCAWSTLAGITDTQYFGPGTRLTVL.

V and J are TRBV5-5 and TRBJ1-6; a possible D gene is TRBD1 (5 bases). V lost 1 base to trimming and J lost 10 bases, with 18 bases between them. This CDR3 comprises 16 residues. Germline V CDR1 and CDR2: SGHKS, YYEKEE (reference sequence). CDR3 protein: CASSLLGDQLWSPLHF. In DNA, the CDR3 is TGTGCCAGCAGCTTGTTAGGGGACCAACTATGGTCACCCCTCCACTTT.

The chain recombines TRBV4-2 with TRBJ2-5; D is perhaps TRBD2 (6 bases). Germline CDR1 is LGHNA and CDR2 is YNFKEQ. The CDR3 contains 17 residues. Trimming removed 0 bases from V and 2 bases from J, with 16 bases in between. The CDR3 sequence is CASSQEGGGGAQETQYF. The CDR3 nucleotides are TGTGCCAGCAGCCAAGAAGGTGGCGGAGGGGCGCAAGAGACCCAGTACTTC.

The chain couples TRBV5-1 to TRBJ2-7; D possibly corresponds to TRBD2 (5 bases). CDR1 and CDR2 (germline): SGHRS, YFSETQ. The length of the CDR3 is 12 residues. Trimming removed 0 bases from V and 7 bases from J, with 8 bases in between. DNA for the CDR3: TGCGCCAGCAGCTTGGCCGGGAAGGAGCAGTACTTC. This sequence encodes CASSLAGKEQYF.

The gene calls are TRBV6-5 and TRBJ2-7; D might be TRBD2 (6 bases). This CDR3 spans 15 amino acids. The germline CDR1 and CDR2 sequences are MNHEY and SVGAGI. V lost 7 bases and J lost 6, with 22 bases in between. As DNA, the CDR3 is TGTGCCAGCACCCCGTTTGGGAGGACCTTCACCGAGCAGTACTTC. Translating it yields CASTPFGRTFTEQYF.

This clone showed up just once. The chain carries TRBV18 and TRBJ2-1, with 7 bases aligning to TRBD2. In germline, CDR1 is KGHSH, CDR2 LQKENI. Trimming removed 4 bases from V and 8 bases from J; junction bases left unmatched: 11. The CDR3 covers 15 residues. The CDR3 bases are TGTGCCAGCTCACTCAAGACTAGCTTCAAGGATGAGCAGTTCTTC. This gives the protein CASSLKTSFKDEQFF.

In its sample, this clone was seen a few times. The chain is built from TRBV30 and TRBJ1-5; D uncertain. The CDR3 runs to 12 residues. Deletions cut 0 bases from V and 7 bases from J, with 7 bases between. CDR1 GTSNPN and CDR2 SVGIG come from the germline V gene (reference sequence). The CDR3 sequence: CAWSVRRQPQHF. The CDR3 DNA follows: TGTGCCTGGAGTGTACGGCGGCAGCCCCAGCATTTT. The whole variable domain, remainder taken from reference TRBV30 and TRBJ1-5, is SQTIHQWPATLVQPVGSPLSLECTVEGTSNPNLYWYRQAAGRGLQLLFYSVGIGQISSEVPQNLSASRPQDRQFILSSKKLLLSDSGFYLCAWSVRRQPQHFGDGTRLSIL.

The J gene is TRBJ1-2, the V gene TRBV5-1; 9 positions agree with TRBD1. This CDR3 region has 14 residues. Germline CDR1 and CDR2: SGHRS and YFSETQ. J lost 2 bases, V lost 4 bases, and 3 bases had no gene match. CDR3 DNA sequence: TGCGCCAGCAGCCTCGGACAGGGGAACTATGGCTACACCTTC. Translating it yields CASSLGQGNYGYTF.

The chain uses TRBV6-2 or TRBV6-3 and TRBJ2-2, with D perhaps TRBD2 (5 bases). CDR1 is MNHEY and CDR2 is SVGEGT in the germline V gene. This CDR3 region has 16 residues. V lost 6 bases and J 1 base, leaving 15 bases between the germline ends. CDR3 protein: CASSPPTAGNTGELFF. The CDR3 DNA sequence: TGTGCCAGCAGCCCCCCTACGGCGGGGAACACCGGGGAGCTGTTTTTT.

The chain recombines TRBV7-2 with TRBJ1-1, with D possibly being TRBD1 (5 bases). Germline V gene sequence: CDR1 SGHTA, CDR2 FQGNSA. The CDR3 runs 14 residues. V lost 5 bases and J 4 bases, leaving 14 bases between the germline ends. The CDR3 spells CASSARDGLTEAFF. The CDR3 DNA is TGTGCCAGCAGCGCCCGGGACGGGCTCACTGAAGCTTTCTTT.

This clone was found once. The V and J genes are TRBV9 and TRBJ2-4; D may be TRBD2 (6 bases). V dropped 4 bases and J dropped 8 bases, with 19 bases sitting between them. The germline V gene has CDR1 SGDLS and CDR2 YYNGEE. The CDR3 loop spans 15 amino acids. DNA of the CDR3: TGTGCCAGCAGCTACCGGACCTCCTGGGGGGACATTCAGTACTTC. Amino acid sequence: CASSYRTSWGDIQYF.

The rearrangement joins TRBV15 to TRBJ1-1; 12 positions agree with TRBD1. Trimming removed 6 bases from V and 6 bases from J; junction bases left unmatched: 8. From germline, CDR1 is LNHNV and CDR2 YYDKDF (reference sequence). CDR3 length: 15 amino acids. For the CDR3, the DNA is TGTGCCACCAGTAAACGCGGGACAGGGGGCTCTGAAGCTTTCTTT. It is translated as CATSKRGTGGSEAFF. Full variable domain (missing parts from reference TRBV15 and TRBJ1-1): DAMVIQNPRYQVTQFGKPVTLSCSQTLNHNVMYWYQQKSSQAPKLLFHYYDKDFNNEADTPDNFQSRRPNTSFCFLDIRSPGLGDTAMYLCATSKRGTGGSEAFFGQGTRLTVV.

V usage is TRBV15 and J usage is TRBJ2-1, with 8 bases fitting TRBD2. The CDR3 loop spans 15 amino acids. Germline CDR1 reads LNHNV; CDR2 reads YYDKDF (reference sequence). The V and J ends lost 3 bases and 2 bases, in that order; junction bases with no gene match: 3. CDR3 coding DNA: TGTGCCACCAGCAGTAGCGGGACCACCTACAATGAGCAGTTCTTC. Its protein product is CATSSSGTTYNEQFF.

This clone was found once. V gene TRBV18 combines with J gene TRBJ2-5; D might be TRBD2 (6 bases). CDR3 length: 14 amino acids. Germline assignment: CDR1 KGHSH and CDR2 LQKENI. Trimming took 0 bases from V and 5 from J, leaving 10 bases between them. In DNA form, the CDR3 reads TGTGCCAGCTCACCACCCGGGAGCGCGGAGACCCAGTACTTC. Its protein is CASSPPGSAETQYF.

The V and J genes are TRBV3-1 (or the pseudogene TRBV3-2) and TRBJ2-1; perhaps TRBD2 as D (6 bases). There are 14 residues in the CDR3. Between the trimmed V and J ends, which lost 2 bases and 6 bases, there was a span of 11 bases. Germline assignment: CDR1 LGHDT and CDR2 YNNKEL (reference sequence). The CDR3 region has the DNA TGTGCCAGCAGCCAAAGGGGACTCAGCAATGAGCAGTTCTTC. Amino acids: CASSQRGLSNEQFF.

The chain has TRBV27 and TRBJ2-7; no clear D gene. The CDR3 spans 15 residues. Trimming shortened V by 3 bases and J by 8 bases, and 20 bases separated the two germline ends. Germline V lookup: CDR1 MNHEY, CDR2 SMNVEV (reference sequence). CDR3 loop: CASSFGPNLRSKQYF. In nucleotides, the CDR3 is TGTGCCAGCAGTTTCGGACCCAATTTAAGGAGTAAGCAGTACTTC.

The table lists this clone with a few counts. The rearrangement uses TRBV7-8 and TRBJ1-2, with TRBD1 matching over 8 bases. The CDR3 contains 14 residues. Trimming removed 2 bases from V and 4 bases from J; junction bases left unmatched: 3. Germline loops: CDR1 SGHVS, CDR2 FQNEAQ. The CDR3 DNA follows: TGTGCCAGCAGCTTACAGGGGGCCAGCTATGGCTACACCTTC. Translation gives CASSLQGASYGYTF.

The CDR3, as DNA: TGTGCCAGCAGTGCCCGAGGGGGCGGGAGTATCGACGAGCAGTACTTC. This sequence encodes CASSARGGGSIDEQYF. The chain carries TRBV9 and TRBJ2-7, with D perhaps assigned TRBD1 or TRBD2 (7 bases each). The germline CDR1 and CDR2 sequences are SGDLS and YYNGEE. V dropped 5 bases and J dropped 5 bases, with 23 bases sitting between them. The CDR3 covers 16 residues.

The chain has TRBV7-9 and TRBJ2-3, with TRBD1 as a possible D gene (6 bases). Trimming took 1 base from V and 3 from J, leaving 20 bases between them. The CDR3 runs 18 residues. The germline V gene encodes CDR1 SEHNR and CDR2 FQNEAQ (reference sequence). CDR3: CASSLGTLTGKKTDTQYF. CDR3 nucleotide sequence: TGTGCCAGCAGCTTAGGGACCCTGACAGGAAAAAAAACAGATACGCAGTATTTT.

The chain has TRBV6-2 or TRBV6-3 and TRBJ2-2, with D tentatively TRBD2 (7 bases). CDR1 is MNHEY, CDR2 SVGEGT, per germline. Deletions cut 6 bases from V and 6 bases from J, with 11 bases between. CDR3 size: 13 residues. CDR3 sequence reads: CASSIGGPGELFF. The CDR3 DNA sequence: TGTGCCAGCAGCATCGGGGGGCCCGGGGAGCTGTTTTTT.

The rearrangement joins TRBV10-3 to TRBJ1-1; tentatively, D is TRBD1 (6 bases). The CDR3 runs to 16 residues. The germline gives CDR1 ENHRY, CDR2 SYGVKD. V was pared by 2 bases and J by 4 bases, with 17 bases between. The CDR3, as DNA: TGTGCCATCAGTGAGCAAGGCCCAGTCAGGGGCACTGAAGCTTTCTTT. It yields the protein CAISEQGPVRGTEAFF.

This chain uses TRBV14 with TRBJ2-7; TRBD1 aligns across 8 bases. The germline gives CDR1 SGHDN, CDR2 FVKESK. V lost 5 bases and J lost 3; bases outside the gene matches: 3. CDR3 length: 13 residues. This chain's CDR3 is CASSFDRGYEQYF. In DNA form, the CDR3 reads TGTGCCAGCAGCTTTGACAGGGGCTACGAGCAGTACTTC.